Each of the 22 T cell receptor beta chains below was sequenced from the same sample in a study of blood T cell repertoires in COVID-19. TCRdb's copy holds only in-frame clones and misses some; the assay was immunoSEQ multiplex PCR. The sample holds 23,000 or so clones, under 95% seen once. Sample: peripheral blood. The receptors originated from a woman aged 45 to 65 with active COVID-19.

This chain links TRBV19 with TRBJ2-7, with D tentatively TRBD2 (6 bases). The CDR3 length is 16 residues. Trimming took off 3 bases at V and 0 bases at J, with 15 bases between the two ends. The germline V gene encodes CDR1 LNHDA and CDR2 SQIVND (reference sequence). CDR3 bases: TGTGCCAGTAGTATCATTGGGACTCCCCTCTCCTACGAGCAGTACTTC. Its protein is CASSIIGTPLSYEQYF.

The chain joins TRBV18 to TRBJ2-5, with D maybe TRBD2 (6 bases). The germline CDR1 and CDR2 sequences are KGHSH and LQKENI. This CDR3 spans 13 amino acids. The V end was cut by 3 bases, the J end by 5 bases, with 10 bases between. The CDR3 nucleotides read TGTGCCAGCTCACCGGGGACTGCCGAGACCCAGTACTTC. This translates into CASSPGTAETQYF.

The chain is built from TRBV2 and TRBJ2-7; unclear D gene. The V gene's germline CDR1 is SNHLY and CDR2 FYNNEI. Between the trimmed V and J ends, which lost 3 bases and 4 bases, there was a span of 10 bases. There are 13 residues in the CDR3. The CDR3 DNA follows: TGTGCCAGCAGTGACTCCCTGAGGTACGAGCAGTACTTC. It codes for CASSDSLRYEQYF.

J is TRBJ2-7 and V is TRBV27; TRBD2 might be the D (6 bases). The germline CDR1 and CDR2 sequences are MNHEY and SMNVEV (reference sequence). The CDR3 spans 15 residues. V was clipped by 5 bases and J by 9 bases, with 23 bases between them. CDR3 coding DNA: TGTGCCAGCAGTCCCACGCCGGGTATTGACGGGGGGCAGTACTTC. Translation gives CASSPTPGIDGGQYF.

The chain carries TRBV13 and TRBJ2-1; 9 bases line up with TRBD1. Losses at the gene ends were 5 bases for V and 6 bases for J; bases not matched to a gene: 5. From germline, CDR1 is PRHDT and CDR2 FYEKMQ (reference sequence). The CDR3 runs to 14 residues. CDR3 sequence: CASSVRDRVNEQFF. The CDR3 coding sequence is TGTGCCAGCAGCGTCCGGGACAGGGTCAATGAGCAGTTCTTC.

The chain has TRBV21-1 and TRBJ2-6; no DNA check was done on the table's D call, TRBD2. TRBV21-1 is a pseudogene. CDR3 length: 14 residues. CDR3 sequence: CATEASPGANVLTF. The CDR3 DNA reads as TGTGCCACCGAGGCGTCTCCTGGGGCCAACGTCCTGACTTTC.

The J gene is TRBJ2-2, the V gene TRBV6-1; D unresolved. Trimming took off 3 bases at V and 0 bases at J, with 8 bases between the two ends. The CDR3 covers 15 residues. CDR1 MNHNS and CDR2 SASEGT come from the germline V gene. CDR3 residues: CASSDVRTNTGELFF. Here the CDR3 DNA reads TGTGCCAGCAGTGACGTCAGGACGAACACCGGGGAGCTGTTTTTT.

The chain carries TRBV9 and TRBJ1-2; the match to TRBD1 covers 7 bases. This CDR3 has 14 amino acids. Germline loops: CDR1 SGDLS, CDR2 YYNGEE. The V gene end was trimmed by 4 bases and the J gene end by 4 bases; junction bases not matched to a gene: 7. The CDR3 nucleotides read TGTGCCAGCAGCACTATAGGGGGCAGCTATGGCTACACCTTC. Its translation: CASSTIGGSYGYTF.

In the case of this clone: An end of the junction does not agree with germline; a read error may underlie this. This chain joins TRBV7-7 and TRBJ2-5; 11 bases map to TRBD2. CDR1 and CDR2 (germline): SSHAT, FNYEAQ (reference sequence). This CDR3 has 16 residues. DNA of the CDR3: TGTGCTAGCAGCTACACTAGCGGGGGTCGGCAGTTTGCCCAGTACTTC. This gives the protein CASSYTSGGRQFAQYF.

In this sample, this clone turned up once. The chain employs TRBV10-2 and TRBJ2-6, with D uncertain. The germline V and J ends were trimmed by 3 bases and 0 bases, with 9 bases remaining between them. The CDR3 extends over 16 amino acids. Germline CDR1 is WSHSY and CDR2 is SAAADI. Here the CDR3 reads CASSENSFSGANVLTF. The CDR3 bases are TGCGCCAGCAGTGAAAACAGCTTCTCTGGGGCCAACGTCCTGACTTTC.

The chain combines TRBV11-2 with TRBJ2-5, with a possible D match to TRBD2 (5 bases). V lost 3 bases to trimming and J lost 5 bases, with 19 bases between them. This CDR3 region has 16 residues. Per the germline V gene, CDR1 is SGHAT and CDR2 is FQNNGV. Here the CDR3 DNA reads TGTGCCAGCAGCTTCCGCTTAACGGGGAATCGGGAGACCCAGTACTTC. This encodes CASSFRLTGNRETQYF.

J is TRBJ1-2 and V is TRBV5-1; a weak D match, TRBD1 (5 bases). This CDR3 spans 15 amino acids. Germline assignment: CDR1 SGHRS and CDR2 YFSETQ. Deletions cut 4 bases from V and 1 base from J, with 14 bases between. CDR3 sequence reads: CASSPGGTGNYGYTF. CDR3 coding DNA: TGCGCCAGCAGCCCGGGGGGAACGGGTAACTATGGCTACACCTTC.

The rearrangement uses TRBV18 and TRBJ1-1; 8 nucleotides match TRBD1. The CDR3 is 13 amino acids. The germline CDR1 and CDR2 sequences are KGHSH and LQKENI. V gave up 8 bases and J gave up 9 bases; unmatched junction bases: 11. Written as DNA, the CDR3 is TGTGCCAGCCTGGACAGGGCCGCGAAGAAAGCTTTCTTT. Residues: CASLDRAAKKAFF.

This chain joins TRBV9 and TRBJ2-1, with 10 bases matching TRBD1. The CDR3 is 15 residues long. Germline V lookup: CDR1 SGDLS, CDR2 YYNGEE. Germline trimming cut 4 bases from V and 7 bases from J; bases unmatched to any gene: 8. CDR3: CASSPDRGGRNEQFF. Written as DNA, the CDR3 is TGTGCCAGCAGCCCGGACAGGGGGGGTAGGAATGAGCAGTTCTTC.

The chain has TRBV7-6 and TRBJ2-1; 7 nucleotides match TRBD1. Germline values: CDR1 SGHVS, CDR2 FNYEAQ. The CDR3 sequence is 15 residues long. Trimming took 1 base from V and 6 from J; bases not matched to a gene: 6. The CDR3 is CASSLGAGGSNEQFF. The CDR3 nucleotides read TGTGCCAGCAGCTTAGGAGCAGGGGGATCCAATGAGCAGTTCTTC.

The chain recombines TRBV10-3 with TRBJ1-2; tentatively, D is TRBD1 (5 bases). This CDR3 has 13 amino acids. With 1 base removed from V and 8 bases from J, the gap between germline ends came to 11 bases. Germline CDR1 is ENHRY and CDR2 is SYGVKD. The CDR3, as DNA: TGTGCCATCAGTGAGTTTCGCTCAGGGGGCTACACCTTC. Encoded protein: CAISEFRSGGYTF.

The CDR3 region has the DNA TGCGCCAGCAGCCCCCTCAGCGGGGCCAACTACGAGCAGTACTTC. Translating gives CASSPLSGANYEQYF. The rearrangement uses TRBV5-1 and TRBJ2-7, with 7 bases aligning to TRBD2. The junction had 10 bases not matched to a gene; V was cut back by 4 bases and J by 3 bases. Germline-derived CDR1 and CDR2 are SGHRS and YFSETQ. The CDR3 extends over 15 amino acids.

The CDR3 loop is CASKSGPIETFYNSPLHF. In DNA form, the CDR3 reads TGCGCCAGCAAGTCAGGCCCGATCGAGACCTTCTATAATTCACCCCTCCACTTT. The V call is TRBV5-1, the J call TRBJ1-6; D gene unclear. This CDR3 has 18 residues. The germline gives CDR1 SGHRS, CDR2 YFSETQ. The ends were cut back, 6 bases at V and 3 bases at J, with 22 bases in the middle.

The chain links TRBV6-5 to TRBJ2-5, with 7 bases aligning to TRBD2. Germline CDR1 reads MNHEY; CDR2 reads SVGAGI. This CDR3 comprises 14 residues. The ends lost 4 bases at V and 5 bases at J; junction bases unmatched: 7. The CDR3 DNA follows: TGTGCCAGCAGTTGGACTAGACGGGTGGAGACCCAGTACTTC. Amino acids: CASSWTRRVETQYF.

The V call is TRBV28, the J call TRBJ1-1; D is unresolved. This CDR3 is 13 amino acids long. Trimming shortened V by 9 bases and J by 0 bases, and 11 bases separated the two germline ends. Per the germline V gene, CDR1 is MDHEN and CDR2 is SYDVKM. The CDR3 DNA is TGTGCCAGTGAGATTCGTATGAACACTGAAGCTTTCTTT. It codes for CASEIRMNTEAFF.

In the case of this clone: Additional DNA sequences in this sample encode the identical CDR3. The chain has TRBV19 and TRBJ1-1; D is possibly TRBD1 (6 bases). Germline lookup yields CDR1 LNHDA and CDR2 SQIVND (reference sequence). Trimming removed 9 bases from V and 6 bases from J, with 26 bases in between. The CDR3 has 16 residues. CDR3: CASQTLLQGPRAEAFF. DNA for the CDR3: TGTGCCAGCCAAACCCTCTTACAGGGACCTCGGGCTGAAGCTTTCTTT.

J is TRBJ1-1 and V is TRBV10-2; TRBD1 agrees at 8 bases. Germline trimming cut 6 bases from V and 1 base from J; bases unmatched to any gene: 1. The germline CDR1 and CDR2 sequences are WSHSY and SAAADI. The CDR3 sequence is 13 residues long. CDR3 amino acids: CASSGQGNTEAFF. The CDR3 DNA is TGCGCCAGCAGCGGACAGGGGAACACTGAAGCTTTCTTT.